The subject of this entry is one T cell receptor (beta chain). Its target is not known. The donors were in the approximately 130-subject validation cohort, distinct from the approximately 670-subject first cohort. Trimming left V 1 base short and J 0 bases short, with 16 bases between. CDR1 is SGHVS, CDR2 FNYEAQ, per germline. This CDR3 region has 17 residues. This specimen comes from a study of cytomegalovirus exposure and HLA in healthy donors. General study results and limits: The study found most TCR sequences rare, yet found some public TCRs in many donors. Cytomegalovirus status, reportedly, was diagnosed with high specificity and sensitivity by the classifier. The tendency of first-cohort TCR clusters to co-occur in the approximately 110 validation repertoires was identified by a subsequent analysis.

Only in-frame clones appear in the TCRdb table, and some are missing; sequencing was by immunoSEQ multiplex PCR. This table holds some 200,000 clones, 84% found once. This clonotype originated in a woman aged 18-29 years in good health and CMV-seropositive. This sequence joins TRBV7-6 and TRBJ2-7; a weak D match, TRBD1 (6 bases). The source material was PBMCs. The CDR3 bases are TGTGCCAGCAGCTTAGGAGGATGGGGGCTGAGCTCCTACGAGCAGTACTTC. The encoded protein is CASSLGGWGLSSYEQYF.